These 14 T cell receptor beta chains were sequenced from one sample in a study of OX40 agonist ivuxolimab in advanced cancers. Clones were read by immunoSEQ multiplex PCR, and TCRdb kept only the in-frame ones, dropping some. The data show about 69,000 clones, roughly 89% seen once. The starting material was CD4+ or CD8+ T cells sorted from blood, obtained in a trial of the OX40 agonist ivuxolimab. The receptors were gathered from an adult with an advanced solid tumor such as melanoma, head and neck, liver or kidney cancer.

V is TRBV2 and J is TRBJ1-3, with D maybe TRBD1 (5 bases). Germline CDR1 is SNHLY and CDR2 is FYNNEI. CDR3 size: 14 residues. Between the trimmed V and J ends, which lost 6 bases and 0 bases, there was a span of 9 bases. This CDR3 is CASSVTGSGNTIYF. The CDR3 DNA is TGTGCCAGCAGCGTAACAGGCTCTGGAAACACCATATATTTT.

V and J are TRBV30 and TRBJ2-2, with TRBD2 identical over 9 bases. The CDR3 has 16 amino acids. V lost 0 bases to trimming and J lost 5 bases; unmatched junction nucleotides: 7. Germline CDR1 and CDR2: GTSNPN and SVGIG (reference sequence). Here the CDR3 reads CAWSVLAGGGTGELFF. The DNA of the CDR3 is TGTGCCTGGAGTGTACTGGCGGGAGGGGGGACCGGGGAGCTGTTTTTT.

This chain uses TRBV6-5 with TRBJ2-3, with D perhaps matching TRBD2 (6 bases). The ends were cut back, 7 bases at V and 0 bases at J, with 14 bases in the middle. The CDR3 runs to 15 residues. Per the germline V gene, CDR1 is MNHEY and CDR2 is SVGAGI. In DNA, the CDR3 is TGTGCCAGCACCCGGGACTTCTCTAGCACAGATACGCAGTATTTT. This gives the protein CASTRDFSSTDTQYF.

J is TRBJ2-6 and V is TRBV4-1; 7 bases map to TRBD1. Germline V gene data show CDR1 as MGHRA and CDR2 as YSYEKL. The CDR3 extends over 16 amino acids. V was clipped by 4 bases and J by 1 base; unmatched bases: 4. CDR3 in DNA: TGCGCCAGCAGCCGACAGACAGGGTCTGGGGCCAACGTCCTGACTTTC. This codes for CASSRQTGSGANVLTF.

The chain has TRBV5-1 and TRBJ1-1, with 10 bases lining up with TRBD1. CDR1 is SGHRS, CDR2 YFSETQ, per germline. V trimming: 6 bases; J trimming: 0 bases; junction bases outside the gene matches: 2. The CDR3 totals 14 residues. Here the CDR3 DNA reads TGCGCCAGCATGACAGGGGGCGTGAACACTGAAGCTTTCTTT. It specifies CASMTGGVNTEAFF.

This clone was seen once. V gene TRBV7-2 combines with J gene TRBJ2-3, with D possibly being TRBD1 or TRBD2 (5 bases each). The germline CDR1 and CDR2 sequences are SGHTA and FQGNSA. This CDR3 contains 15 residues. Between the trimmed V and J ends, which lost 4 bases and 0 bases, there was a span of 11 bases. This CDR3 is CASSSPGPSTDTQYF. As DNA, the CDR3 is TGTGCCAGCAGCTCACCGGGGCCTAGCACAGATACGCAGTATTTT.

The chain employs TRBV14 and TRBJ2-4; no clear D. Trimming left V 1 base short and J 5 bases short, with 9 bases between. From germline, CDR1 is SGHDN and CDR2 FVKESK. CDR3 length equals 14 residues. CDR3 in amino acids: CASSQGPAQNIQYF. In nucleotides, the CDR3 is TGTGCCAGCAGCCAAGGTCCTGCCCAAAACATTCAGTACTTC.

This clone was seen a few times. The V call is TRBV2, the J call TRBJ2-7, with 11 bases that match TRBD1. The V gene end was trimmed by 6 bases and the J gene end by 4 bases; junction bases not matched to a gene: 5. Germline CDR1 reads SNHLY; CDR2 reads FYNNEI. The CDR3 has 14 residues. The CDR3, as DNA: TGTGCCAGCAGCCGGGACAGGGGGTTATACGAGCAGTACTTC. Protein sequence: CASSRDRGLYEQYF.

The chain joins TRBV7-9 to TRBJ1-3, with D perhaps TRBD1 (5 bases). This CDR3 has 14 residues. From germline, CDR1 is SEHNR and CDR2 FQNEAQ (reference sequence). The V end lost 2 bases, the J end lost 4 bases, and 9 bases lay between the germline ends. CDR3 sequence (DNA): TGTGCCAGCAGCTTAACTGGGGACGGAAACACCATATATTTT. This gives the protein CASSLTGDGNTIYF. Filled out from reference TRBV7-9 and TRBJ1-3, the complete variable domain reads DTGVSQNPRHKITKRGQNVTFRCDPISEHNRLYWYRQTLGQGPEFLTYFQNEAQLEKSRLLSDRFSAERPKGSFSTLEIQRTEQGDSAMYLCASSLTGDGNTIYFGEGSWLTVV.

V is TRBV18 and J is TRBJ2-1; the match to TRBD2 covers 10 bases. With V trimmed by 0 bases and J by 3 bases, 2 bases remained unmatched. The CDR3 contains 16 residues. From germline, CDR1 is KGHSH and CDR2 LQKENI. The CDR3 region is CASSPPASGSYNEQFF. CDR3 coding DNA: TGTGCCAGCTCACCACCGGCTAGCGGGAGCTACAATGAGCAGTTCTTC.

The CDR3 protein is CASSPPGGRSTGELFF. CDR3 DNA sequence: TGTGCCAGCAGCCCCCCAGGCGGGAGGAGCACCGGGGAGCTGTTTTTT. The rearrangement joins TRBV6-6 to TRBJ2-2; 8 bases align to TRBD2. CDR3 length: 16 amino acids. Trimming removed 6 bases from V and 4 bases from J; junction bases left unmatched: 10. Germline CDR1 reads MNHNY; CDR2 reads SVGAGI (reference sequence).

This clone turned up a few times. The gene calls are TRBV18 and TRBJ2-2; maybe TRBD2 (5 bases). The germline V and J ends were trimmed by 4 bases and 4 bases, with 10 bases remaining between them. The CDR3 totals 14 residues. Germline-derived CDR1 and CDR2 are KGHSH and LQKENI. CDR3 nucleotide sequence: TGTGCCAGCTCACGAGGGTTGGGCACCGGGGAGCTGTTTTTT. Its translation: CASSRGLGTGELFF.

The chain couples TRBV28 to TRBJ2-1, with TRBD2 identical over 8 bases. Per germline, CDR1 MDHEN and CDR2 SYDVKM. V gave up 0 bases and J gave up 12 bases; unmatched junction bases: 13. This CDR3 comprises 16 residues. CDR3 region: CASSLWSGGADLWQFF. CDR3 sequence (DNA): TGTGCCAGCAGTTTATGGTCCGGGGGGGCAGATCTATGGCAGTTCTTC. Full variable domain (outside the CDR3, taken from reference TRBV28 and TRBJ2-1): DVKVTQSSRYLVKRTGEKVFLECVQDMDHENMFWYRQDPGLGLRLIYFSYDVKMKEKGDIPEGYSVSREKKERFSLILESASTNQTSMYLCASSLWSGGADLWQFFGPGTRLTVL.

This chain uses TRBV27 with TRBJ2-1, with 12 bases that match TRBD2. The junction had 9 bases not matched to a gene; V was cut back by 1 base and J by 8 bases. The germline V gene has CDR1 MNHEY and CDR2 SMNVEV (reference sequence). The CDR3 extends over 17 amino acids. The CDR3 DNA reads TGTGCCAGCAGTTTATGGACTAGCGGGACTCTTCGGGATGAGCAGTTCTTC. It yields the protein CASSLWTSGTLRDEQFF.